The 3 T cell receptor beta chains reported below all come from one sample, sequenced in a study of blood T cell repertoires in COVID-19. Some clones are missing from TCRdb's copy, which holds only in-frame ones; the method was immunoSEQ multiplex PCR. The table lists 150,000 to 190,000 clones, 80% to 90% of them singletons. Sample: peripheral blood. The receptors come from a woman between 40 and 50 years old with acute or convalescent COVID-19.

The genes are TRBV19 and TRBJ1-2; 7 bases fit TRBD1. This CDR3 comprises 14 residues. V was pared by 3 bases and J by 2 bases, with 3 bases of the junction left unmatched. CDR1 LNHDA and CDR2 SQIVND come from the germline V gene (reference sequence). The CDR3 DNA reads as TGTGCCAGTAGTATTCAACAGGGGAACTATGGCTACACCTTC. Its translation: CASSIQQGNYGYTF.

The CDR3 here is CASSSPLLAGEDEQFF. CDR3 in DNA: TGTGCCAGCAGCTCCCCCCTACTAGCGGGAGAGGATGAGCAGTTCTTC. This chain uses TRBV3-1 (or the pseudogene TRBV3-2) with TRBJ2-1, with 11 bases matching TRBD2. The J segment lost 8 bases and the V segment lost 5 bases, leaving 11 bases of the junction unmatched. Germline V CDR1 and CDR2: LGHDT, YNNKEL (reference sequence). The CDR3 runs 16 residues.

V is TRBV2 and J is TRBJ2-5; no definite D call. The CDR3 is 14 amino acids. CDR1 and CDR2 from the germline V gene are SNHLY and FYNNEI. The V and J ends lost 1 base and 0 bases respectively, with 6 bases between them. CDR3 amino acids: CASSEGEYQETQYF. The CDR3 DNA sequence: TGTGCCAGCAGTGAAGGCGAGTACCAAGAGACCCAGTACTTC.